The count of the clone carrying this T cell receptor beta chain is one. Germline V gives CDR1 ENHRY, CDR2 SYGVKD. The ends were cut back, 3 bases at V and 5 bases at J, with 10 bases in the middle. This CDR3 comprises 13 residues. Data came from immunoSEQ multiplex PCR; TCRdb stores just in-frame clones and leaves some out. The top ten clones hold roughly 4.2% of a sample with fewer than 90,000 clones, about 79% of them seen once. These data originate in a study of blood T cell repertoires in COVID-19. The V and J genes are TRBV10-3 and TRBJ1-1, with D maybe TRBD1 (5 bases). The TCR was taken from a woman aged 50 to 60 with acute or convalescent COVID-19. The specimen sequenced was peripheral blood. The CDR3 loop reads CAISDMGGTEAFF. In nucleotides, the CDR3 is TGTGCCATCAGTGATATGGGGGGAACTGAAGCTTTCTTT.